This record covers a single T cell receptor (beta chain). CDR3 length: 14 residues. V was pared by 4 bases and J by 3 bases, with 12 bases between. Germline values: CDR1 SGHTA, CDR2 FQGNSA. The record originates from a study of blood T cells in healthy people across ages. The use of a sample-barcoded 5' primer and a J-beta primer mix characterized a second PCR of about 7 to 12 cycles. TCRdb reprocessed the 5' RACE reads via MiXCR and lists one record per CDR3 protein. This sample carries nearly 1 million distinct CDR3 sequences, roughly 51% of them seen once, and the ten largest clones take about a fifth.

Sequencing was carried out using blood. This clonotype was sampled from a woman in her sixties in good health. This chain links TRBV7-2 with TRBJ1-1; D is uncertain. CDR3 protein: CASSYLTEYTEAFF. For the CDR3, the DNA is TGTGCCAGCAGCTACCTTACAGAGTACACTGAAGCTTTCTTT.